This T cell receptor (beta chain) was retrieved from a study of blood T cell repertoires in COVID-19. Germline V gene sequence: CDR1 MDHEN, CDR2 SYDVKM. The J segment lost 4 bases and the V segment lost 10 bases, leaving 8 bases of the junction unmatched. This CDR3 is built from 13 residues. Profiling relied on immunoSEQ multiplex PCR, and the TCRdb table lists in-frame clones only, not all of them. The table records 200,000 to 300,000 clones, around 87% of them present only once. The clonotype originates from a woman aged 45-60 years with acute or convalescent COVID-19. Sequences were obtained from peripheral blood. This rearrangement joins TRBV28 to TRBJ1-1, with 8 bases fitting TRBD1. The CDR3 sequence: CANSDRVGTEAFF. In nucleotides, the CDR3 is TGTGCCAACTCGGACAGGGTTGGCACTGAAGCTTTCTTT.